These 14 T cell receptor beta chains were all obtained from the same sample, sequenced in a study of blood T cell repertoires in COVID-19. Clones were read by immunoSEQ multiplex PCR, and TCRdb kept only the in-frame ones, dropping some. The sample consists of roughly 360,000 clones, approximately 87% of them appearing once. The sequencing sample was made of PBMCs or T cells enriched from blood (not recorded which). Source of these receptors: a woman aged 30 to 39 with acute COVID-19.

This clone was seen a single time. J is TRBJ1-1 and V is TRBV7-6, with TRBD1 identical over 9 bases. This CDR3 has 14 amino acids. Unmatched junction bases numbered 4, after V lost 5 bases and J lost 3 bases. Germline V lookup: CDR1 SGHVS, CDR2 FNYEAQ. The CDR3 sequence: CASSVTGGDTEAFF. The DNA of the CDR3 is TGTGCCAGCAGCGTCACAGGGGGCGACACTGAAGCTTTCTTT.

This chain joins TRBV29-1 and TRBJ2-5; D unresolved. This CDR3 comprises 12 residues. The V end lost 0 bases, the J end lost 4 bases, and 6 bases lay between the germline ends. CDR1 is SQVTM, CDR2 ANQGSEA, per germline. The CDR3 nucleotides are TGCAGCGTTGAAGATCTAGTAGAGACCCAGTACTTC. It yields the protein CSVEDLVETQYF.

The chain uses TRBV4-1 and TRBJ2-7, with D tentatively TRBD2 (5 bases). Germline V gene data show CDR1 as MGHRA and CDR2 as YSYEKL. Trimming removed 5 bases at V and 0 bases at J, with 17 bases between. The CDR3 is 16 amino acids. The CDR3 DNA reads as TGCGCCAGCAGCTTCCGGGTAGCGTCAAGCTCCTACGAGCAGTACTTC. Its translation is CASSFRVASSSYEQYF.

The CDR3 sequence: CASSPTGLGYNEQFF. The CDR3 nucleotides read TGTGCCAGCAGCCCGACAGGATTGGGGTACAATGAGCAGTTCTTC. This chain connects TRBV6-2 or TRBV6-3 to TRBJ2-1; tentatively, D is TRBD1 (6 bases). The ends were cut back, 6 bases at V and 4 bases at J, with 16 bases in the middle. Germline V gene data show CDR1 as MNHEY and CDR2 as SVGEGT. CDR3 size: 15 residues.

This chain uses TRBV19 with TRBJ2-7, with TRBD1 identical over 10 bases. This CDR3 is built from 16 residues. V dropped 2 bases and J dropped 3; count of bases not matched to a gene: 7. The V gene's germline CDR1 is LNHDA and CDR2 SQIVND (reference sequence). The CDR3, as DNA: TGTGCCAGTAGTATATACCCCTGGGACAGGGGCTACGAGCAGTACTTC. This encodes CASSIYPWDRGYEQYF. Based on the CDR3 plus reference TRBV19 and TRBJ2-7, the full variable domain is DGGITQSPKYLFRKEGQNVTLSCEQNLNHDAMYWYRQDPGQGLRLIYYSQIVNDFQKGDIAEGYSVSREKKESFPLTVTSAQKNPTAFYLCASSIYPWDRGYEQYFGPGTRLTVT.

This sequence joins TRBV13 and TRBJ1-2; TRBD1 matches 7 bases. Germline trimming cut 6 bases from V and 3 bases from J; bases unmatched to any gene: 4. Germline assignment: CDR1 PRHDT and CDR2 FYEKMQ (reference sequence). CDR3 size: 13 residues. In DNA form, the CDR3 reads TGTGCCAGCAGTCGAGGGACAGACTATGGCTACACCTTC. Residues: CASSRGTDYGYTF.

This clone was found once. CDR3 coding DNA: TGTGCCAGCAGCACAAACAGGGGGCGAGCTGAAAAACTGTTTTTT. Protein: CASSTNRGRAEKLFF. The chain combines TRBV3-1 (or the pseudogene TRBV3-2) with TRBJ1-4; TRBD1 matches 9 bases. V was clipped by 5 bases and J by 7 bases; unmatched bases: 8. Germline V CDR1 and CDR2: LGHDT, YNNKEL (reference sequence). CDR3 length: 15 residues.

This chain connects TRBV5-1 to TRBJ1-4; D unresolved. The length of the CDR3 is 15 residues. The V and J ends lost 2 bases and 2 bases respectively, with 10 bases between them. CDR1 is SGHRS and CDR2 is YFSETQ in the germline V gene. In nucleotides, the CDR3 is TGCGCCAGCAGCTTCTCTACCTCGACTAATGAAAAACTGTTTTTT. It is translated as CASSFSTSTNEKLFF.

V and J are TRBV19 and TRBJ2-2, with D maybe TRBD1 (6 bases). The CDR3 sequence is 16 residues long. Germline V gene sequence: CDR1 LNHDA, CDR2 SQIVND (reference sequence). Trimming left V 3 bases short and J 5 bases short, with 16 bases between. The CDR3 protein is CASSIRGGLGTGELFF. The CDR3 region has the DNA TGTGCCAGTAGTATCAGGGGCGGGTTAGGAACCGGGGAGCTGTTTTTT.

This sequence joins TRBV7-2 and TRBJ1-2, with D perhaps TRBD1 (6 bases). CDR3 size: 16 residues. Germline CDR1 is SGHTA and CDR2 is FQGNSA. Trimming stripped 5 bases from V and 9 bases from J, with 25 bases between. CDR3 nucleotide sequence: TGTGCCAGCAGCCCCGGGGGGGGCTCACCAGGCGGGAGCTACACCTTC. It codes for CASSPGGGSPGGSYTF.

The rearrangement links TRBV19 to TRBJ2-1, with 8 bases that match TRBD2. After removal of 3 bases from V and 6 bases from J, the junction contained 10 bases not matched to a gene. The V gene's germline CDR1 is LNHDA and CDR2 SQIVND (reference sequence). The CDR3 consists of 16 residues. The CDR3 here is CASSISRGGAVNEQFF. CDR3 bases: TGTGCCAGTAGTATTAGTCGGGGGGGAGCCGTCAATGAGCAGTTCTTC.

The CDR3 spells CASSQILAGTPKNIQYF. The CDR3 DNA follows: TGTGCCAGCAGCCAAATTCTAGCGGGCACACCAAAAAACATTCAGTACTTC. V usage is TRBV4-2 and J usage is TRBJ2-4; 8 nucleotides align to TRBD2. Germline CDR1 LGHNA, CDR2 YNFKEQ. With V trimmed by 2 bases and J by 4 bases, 10 bases remained unmatched. The CDR3 has 17 amino acids.

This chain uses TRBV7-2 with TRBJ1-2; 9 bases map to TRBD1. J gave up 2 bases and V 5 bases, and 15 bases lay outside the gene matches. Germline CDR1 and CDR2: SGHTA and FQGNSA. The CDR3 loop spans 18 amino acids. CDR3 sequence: CASSLTAGQGRSNYGYTF. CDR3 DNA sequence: TGTGCCAGCAGCCTTACTGCGGGACAGGGTAGGTCGAACTATGGCTACACCTTC.

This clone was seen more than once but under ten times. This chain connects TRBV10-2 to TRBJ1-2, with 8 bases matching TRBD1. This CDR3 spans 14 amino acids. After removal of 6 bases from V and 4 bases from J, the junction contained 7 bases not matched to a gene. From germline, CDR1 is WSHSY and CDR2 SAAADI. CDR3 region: CASSDLQGGYGYTF. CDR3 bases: TGCGCCAGCAGCGACCTACAGGGGGGCTATGGCTACACCTTC.